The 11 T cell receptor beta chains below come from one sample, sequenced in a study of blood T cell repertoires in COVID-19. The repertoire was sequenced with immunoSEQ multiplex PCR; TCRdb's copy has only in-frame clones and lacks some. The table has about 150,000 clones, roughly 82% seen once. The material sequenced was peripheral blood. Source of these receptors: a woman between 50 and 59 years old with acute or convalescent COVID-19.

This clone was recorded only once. The CDR3 nucleotides are TGTGCCAGCAGCTACTATTCAGACACTGAAGCTTTCTTT. Amino acid sequence: CASSYYSDTEAFF. The V and J genes are TRBV7-2 and TRBJ1-1; D not certain. V gave up 4 bases and J gave up 3 bases, with 9 bases separating them. The CDR3 length is 13 residues. Germline assignment: CDR1 SGHTA and CDR2 FQGNSA.

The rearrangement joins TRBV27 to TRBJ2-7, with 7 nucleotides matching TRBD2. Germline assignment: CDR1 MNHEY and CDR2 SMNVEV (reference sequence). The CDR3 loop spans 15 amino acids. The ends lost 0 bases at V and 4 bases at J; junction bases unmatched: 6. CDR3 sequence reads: CASSLSGGGPYEQYF. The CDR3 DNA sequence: TGTGCCAGCAGTTTATCGGGGGGAGGGCCATACGAGCAGTACTTC.

The CDR3 spells CASSYEVYNSPLHF. The CDR3 bases are TGTGCCAGCAGTTACGAGGTGTATAATTCACCCCTCCACTTT. The V and J genes are TRBV6-5 and TRBJ1-6; no definite D call. Trimming cost V 2 bases and J 4 bases, with 6 bases left between them. The germline CDR1 and CDR2 sequences are MNHEY and SVGAGI. CDR3 size: 14 residues.

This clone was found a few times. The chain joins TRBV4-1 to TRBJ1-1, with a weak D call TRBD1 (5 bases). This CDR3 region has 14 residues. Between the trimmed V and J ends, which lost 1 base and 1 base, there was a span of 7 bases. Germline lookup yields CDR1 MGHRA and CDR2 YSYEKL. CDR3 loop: CASSQVDRNTEAFF. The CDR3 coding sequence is TGCGCCAGCAGCCAAGTAGACAGGAACACTGAAGCTTTCTTT.

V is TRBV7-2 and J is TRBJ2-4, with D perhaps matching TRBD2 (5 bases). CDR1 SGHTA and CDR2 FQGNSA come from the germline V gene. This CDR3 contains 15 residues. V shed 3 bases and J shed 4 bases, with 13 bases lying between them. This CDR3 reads CASSLARVAKNIQYF. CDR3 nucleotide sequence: TGTGCCAGCAGCTTGGCGAGGGTAGCAAAAAACATTCAGTACTTC.

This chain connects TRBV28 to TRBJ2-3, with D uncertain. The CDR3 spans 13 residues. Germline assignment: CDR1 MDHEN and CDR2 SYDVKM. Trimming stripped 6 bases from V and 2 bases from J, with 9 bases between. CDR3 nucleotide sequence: TGTGCCAGCAGCCGCGGAGACACAGATACGCAGTATTTT. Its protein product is CASSRGDTDTQYF. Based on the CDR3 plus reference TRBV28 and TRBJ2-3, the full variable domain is DVKVTQSSRYLVKRTGEKVFLECVQDMDHENMFWYRQDPGLGLRLIYFSYDVKMKEKGDIPEGYSVSREKKERFSLILESASTNQTSMYLCASSRGDTDTQYFGPGTRLTVL.

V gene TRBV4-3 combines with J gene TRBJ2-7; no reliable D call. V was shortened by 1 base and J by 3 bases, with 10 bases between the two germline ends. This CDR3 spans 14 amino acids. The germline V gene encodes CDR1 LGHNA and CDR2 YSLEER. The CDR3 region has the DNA TGCGCCAGCAGCCAAGGGCAGTTAAGCTACGAGCAGTACTTC. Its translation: CASSQGQLSYEQYF.

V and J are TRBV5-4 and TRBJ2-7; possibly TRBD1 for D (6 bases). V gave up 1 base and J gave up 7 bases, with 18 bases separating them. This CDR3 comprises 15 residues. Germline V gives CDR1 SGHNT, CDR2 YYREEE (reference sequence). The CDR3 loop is CASSLPGTSMREQYF. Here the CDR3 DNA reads TGTGCCAGCAGCTTGCCCGGGACAAGCATGAGGGAGCAGTACTTC.

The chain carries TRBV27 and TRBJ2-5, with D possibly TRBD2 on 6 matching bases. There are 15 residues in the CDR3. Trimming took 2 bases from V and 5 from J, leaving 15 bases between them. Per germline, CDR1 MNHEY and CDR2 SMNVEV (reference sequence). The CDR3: CASSLRRRAGETQYF. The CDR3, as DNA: TGTGCCAGCAGTTTACGCCGCAGGGCGGGGGAGACCCAGTACTTC.

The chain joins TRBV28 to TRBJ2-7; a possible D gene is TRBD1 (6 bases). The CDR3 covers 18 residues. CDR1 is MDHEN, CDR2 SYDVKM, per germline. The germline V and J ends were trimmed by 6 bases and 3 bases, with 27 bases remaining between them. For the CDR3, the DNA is TGTGCCAGCAGCAATCCTTTTGAATCGAGGGGGACCCTCTACGAGCAGTACTTC. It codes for CASSNPFESRGTLYEQYF.

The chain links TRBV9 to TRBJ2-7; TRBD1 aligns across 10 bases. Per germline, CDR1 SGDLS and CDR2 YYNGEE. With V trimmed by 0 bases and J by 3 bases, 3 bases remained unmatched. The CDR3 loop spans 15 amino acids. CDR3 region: CASSVEGTGDYEQYF. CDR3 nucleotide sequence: TGTGCCAGCAGCGTAGAGGGGACAGGGGACTACGAGCAGTACTTC.